This entry concerns a single TCR beta chain. These data are taken from a study of blood T cell repertoires in COVID-19. Assay: immunoSEQ multiplex PCR; the TCRdb copy retains only in-frame clones and omits some. In the table there are 55,000 to 70,000 clones, 85% to 90% of which are singletons. Germline V gene lookup returns CDR1 SEHNR and CDR2 FQNEAQ (reference sequence). Trimming pared 2 bases from V and 0 bases from J, leaving 16 bases between. There are 18 residues in the CDR3. This sequence was found in a woman in her thirties or forties who had recovered from COVID-19. Sequencing was carried out using PBMCs or T cells enriched from blood (not recorded which). The chain links TRBV7-9 to TRBJ2-2, with D possibly TRBD1 on 7 matching bases. The CDR3 DNA is TGTGCCAGCAGCTTAATAGGAGGGGGCCACGCGAACACCGGGGAGCTGTTTTTT. The encoded protein is CASSLIGGGHANTGELFF.